Listed below are T cell receptor beta chains from one sample, sequenced in a study of cytomegalovirus exposure and HLA in healthy donors. This table comes from immunoSEQ multiplex PCR, and its TCRdb copy is limited to in-frame clones, with some not included. The sample comprises 150,000 to 200,000 clones, approximately 70% of which are singletons, and about 7% rests with the top ten. Input material: PBMCs. The receptors shown here come from a man in his forties in good health and CMV-seropositive. CDR3s include the opening cysteine and the closing phenylalanine or tryptophan. The order of the fields is CDR3 DNA, CDR3 protein, V gene, D gene, J gene, clone size. A D gene is named only where the DNA matches it firmly. Only part of the rows carry a size: once, few, many, or a class if the clone is expanded.

DNA: TGTGCCAGCAGTTACGGGACTAGCGGAACAGATACGCAGTATTTT
CDR3: CASSYGTSGTDTQYF
V: TRBV28
D: TRBD2
J: TRBJ2-3
size: .

DNA: TGTGCCAGCAGTACGTGGGACAGCCCTGAAAAACTGTTTTTT
CDR3: CASSTWDSPEKLFF
V: TRBV2
D: TRBD1
J: TRBJ1-4
size: .

DNA: TGTGCCTGGAGCCGACAGGCAGGAGCTGAAGCTTTCTTT
CDR3: CAWSRQAGAEAFF
V: TRBV30
D: .
J: TRBJ1-1
size: once

DNA: TGTGCCAGCTCGGGCAGAACGGGGAATGAGCAGTTCTTC
CDR3: CASSGRTGNEQFF
V: TRBV7-9
D: .
J: TRBJ2-1
size: .

DNA: TGTGCCAGCTCAAGGACAGTACAAGAGACCCAGTACTTC
CDR3: CASSRTVQETQYF
V: TRBV18
D: .
J: TRBJ2-5
size: .

DNA: TGTGCCACCGGGGGTGAGGGCTACGAGCAGTACTTC
CDR3: CATGGEGYEQYF
V: TRBV6-1
D: .
J: TRBJ2-7
size: .

DNA: TGTGCCAGCAGCTACCCCAGGGGGTCACCCCTCCACTTT
CDR3: CASSYPRGSPLHF
V: TRBV5-5
D: TRBD1
J: TRBJ1-6
size: .

DNA: TGTGCCAGCAGTTCGAGACAGGGGGCTGGCGGGGAGCTGTTTTTT
CDR3: CASSSRQGAGGELFF
V: TRBV6-5
D: TRBD1
J: TRBJ2-2
size: .

DNA: TGTGCCAGCAGCCCGGCGGGCACAGATACGCAGTATTTT
CDR3: CASSPAGTDTQYF
V: TRBV7-2
D: .
J: TRBJ2-3
size: .

DNA: TGTGCCAGCAGCCAAGGACAGGGAAGGAGCTATGGCTACACCTTC
CDR3: CASSQGQGRSYGYTF
V: TRBV14
D: TRBD1
J: TRBJ1-2
size: once

DNA: TGTGCCAGCAGTCAAACAGGAGAGCAGTTCTTC
CDR3: CASSQTGEQFF
V: TRBV6-5
D: .
J: TRBJ2-1
size: .

DNA: TGTGCCTGGAGTCCGGACAGGGGGCGACTCAATGAGCAGTTCTTC
CDR3: CAWSPDRGRLNEQFF
V: TRBV30
D: TRBD1
J: TRBJ2-1
size: .

DNA: TGTGCCAGCAGCTTAGGGGGAGGCAGAAAGTATAGCAATCAGCCCCAGCATTTT
CDR3: CASSLGGGRKYSNQPQHF
V: TRBV7-9
D: .
J: TRBJ1-5
size: .

DNA: TGTGCCAGCAGCCCCGGGACAGGGGGCGACGAGCAGTACTTC
CDR3: CASSPGTGGDEQYF
V: TRBV5-4
D: TRBD1
J: TRBJ2-7
size: .

DNA: TGTGCCATCAGTGAGTCCGGACAGGGATATGGCTACACCTTC
CDR3: CAISESGQGYGYTF
V: TRBV10-3
D: TRBD1
J: TRBJ1-2
size: .

DNA: TGTGCCAGCAGCGGGACGGGACTAGCGGGGGGGCGGACAGATACGCAGTATTTT
CDR3: CASSGTGLAGGRTDTQYF
V: TRBV9
D: TRBD2
J: TRBJ2-3
size: once

DNA: TGCGCCAGCAGCGGGAGGGCAGAAGAGACCCAGTACTTC
CDR3: CASSGRAEETQYF
V: TRBV5-1
D: TRBD2
J: TRBJ2-5
size: .

DNA: TGTGCCAGCAGCCCCCCGGTGACAGGTCGCACAGATACGCAGTATTTT
CDR3: CASSPPVTGRTDTQYF
V: TRBV9
D: .
J: TRBJ2-3
size: once

DNA: TGTGCCAGCAGCTTAGTTCCGGAACTATCACCCCTCCACTTT
CDR3: CASSLVPELSPLHF
V: TRBV7-2
D: .
J: TRBJ1-6
size: once

DNA: TGTGCCACGCGACTAGCGGGTGCCGGGGAGCTGTTTTTT
CDR3: CATRLAGAGELFF
V: TRBV10-3
D: TRBD2
J: TRBJ2-2
size: .

DNA: TGCGCCAGCAGCCGATTCAGGACTCCCCAAGACGAGCAGTACTTC
CDR3: CASSRFRTPQDEQYF
V: TRBV4-1
D: .
J: TRBJ2-7
size: .

DNA: TGCGCCAGCAGCATCAGGGGTGGAGAGACCCAGTACTTC
CDR3: CASSIRGGETQYF
V: TRBV5-1
D: .
J: TRBJ2-5
size: .

DNA: TGTGCCCATCAGGGACAGGCGGGGTACGGCTACACCTTC
CDR3: CAHQGQAGYGYTF
V: TRBV10-3
D: TRBD1
J: TRBJ1-2
size: .

DNA: TGCGCCAGCAGCTTGGAGGGCACCCAGGGTGGCGAGCAGTACTTC
CDR3: CASSLEGTQGGEQYF
V: TRBV5-1
D: .
J: TRBJ2-7
size: .

DNA: TGCGCCAGCAGCATTGGGACTAGCGGGGGGACCTCCTGGGACGAGCAGTACTTC
CDR3: CASSIGTSGGTSWDEQYF
V: TRBV5-1
D: TRBD2
J: TRBJ2-7
size: .

DNA: TGTGCCAGTACCCAAGGACAGGTCAACACTGAAGCTTTCTTT
CDR3: CASTQGQVNTEAFF
V: TRBV19
D: TRBD1
J: TRBJ1-1
size: .

DNA: TGTGCCAGCAGCTTAGCATTCCAGGGTACTGGGGCCAACGTCCTGACTTTC
CDR3: CASSLAFQGTGANVLTF
V: TRBV7-9
D: .
J: TRBJ2-6
size: .

DNA: TGTGCCAGCAGCTTATGGTCTCAGGGTGGCGACGAGCAGTACTTC
CDR3: CASSLWSQGGDEQYF
V: TRBV7-2
D: .
J: TRBJ2-7
size: .